This T cell receptor beta chain was retrieved from a study of T cells after yellow fever vaccination. Germline values: CDR1 MNHNS, CDR2 SASEGT. The CDR3 spans 12 residues. V shed 8 bases and J shed 1 base, with 7 bases lying between them. A process of 5'RACE template switching, which added a universal primer site and UMIs, was used to make TCR cDNA. One entry per CDR3 protein results from TCRdb running MiXCR on the 5' RACE reads. The table records more than 300,000 distinct CDR3 sequences, about 10% of them present only once. The sequence was collected from a man aged 18 to 29 who received the YFV17D yellow fever vaccine. The starting material was CD4+ T cells sorted from PBMCs, obtained 45 days after the yellow fever booster vaccination. The rearrangement links TRBV6-1 to TRBJ2-3; D is undetermined. The CDR3 DNA follows: TGTGCCAGCGGTAGGGGCACAGATACGCAGTATTTT. Amino acids: CASGRGTDTQYF.